What follows is one T cell receptor (beta chain) and its context. Its target is not known. This record belongs to a study of OX40 agonist ivuxolimab in advanced cancers. Study as a whole: Having had anti-PD-1, anti-PD-L1 or anti-CTLA-4 therapy before was allowed, and approximately 40% had some. Three individuals attained partial responses, comprising one hepatocellular carcinoma case and two cutaneous melanoma cases.

Findings and limits, study-wide: In general, CD8+ T cells held more expanded clones than CD4+ did, on average.

TCRdb's table, derived via immunoSEQ multiplex PCR, lists solely in-frame clones and lacks some. The data contain some 100,000 clones, around nine tenths of them singletons. Researchers took blood at baseline, on cycle 4 day 1, and on cycle 7 day 1. The ends lost 6 bases at V and 4 bases at J; junction bases unmatched: 9. The CDR3 has 15 amino acids. Germline-derived CDR1 and CDR2 are MNHNS and SASEGT. This TCR was sampled from an adult with an advanced solid tumor such as melanoma, head and neck, liver or kidney cancer. Sequencing was performed on CD4+ or CD8+ T cells sorted from blood, taken in a trial of the OX40 agonist ivuxolimab. The V gene is TRBV6-1, the J gene TRBJ2-3; 8 bases map to TRBD1. The CDR3: CASRKGQGPPDTQYF. The CDR3 nucleotides are TGTGCCAGCAGGAAAGGACAGGGTCCCCCAGATACGCAGTATTTT.